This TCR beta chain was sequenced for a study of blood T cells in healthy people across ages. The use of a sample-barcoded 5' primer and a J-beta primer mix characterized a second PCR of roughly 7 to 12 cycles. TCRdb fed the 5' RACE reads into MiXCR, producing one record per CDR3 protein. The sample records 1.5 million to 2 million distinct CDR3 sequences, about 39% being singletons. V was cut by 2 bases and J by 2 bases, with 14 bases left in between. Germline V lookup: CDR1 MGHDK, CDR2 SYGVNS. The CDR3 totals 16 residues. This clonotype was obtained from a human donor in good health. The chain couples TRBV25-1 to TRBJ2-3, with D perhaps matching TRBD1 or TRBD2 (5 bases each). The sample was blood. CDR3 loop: CASSEKRGAATDTQYF. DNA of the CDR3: TGTGCCAGCAGTGAAAAAAGAGGGGCAGCCACAGATACGCAGTATTTT.